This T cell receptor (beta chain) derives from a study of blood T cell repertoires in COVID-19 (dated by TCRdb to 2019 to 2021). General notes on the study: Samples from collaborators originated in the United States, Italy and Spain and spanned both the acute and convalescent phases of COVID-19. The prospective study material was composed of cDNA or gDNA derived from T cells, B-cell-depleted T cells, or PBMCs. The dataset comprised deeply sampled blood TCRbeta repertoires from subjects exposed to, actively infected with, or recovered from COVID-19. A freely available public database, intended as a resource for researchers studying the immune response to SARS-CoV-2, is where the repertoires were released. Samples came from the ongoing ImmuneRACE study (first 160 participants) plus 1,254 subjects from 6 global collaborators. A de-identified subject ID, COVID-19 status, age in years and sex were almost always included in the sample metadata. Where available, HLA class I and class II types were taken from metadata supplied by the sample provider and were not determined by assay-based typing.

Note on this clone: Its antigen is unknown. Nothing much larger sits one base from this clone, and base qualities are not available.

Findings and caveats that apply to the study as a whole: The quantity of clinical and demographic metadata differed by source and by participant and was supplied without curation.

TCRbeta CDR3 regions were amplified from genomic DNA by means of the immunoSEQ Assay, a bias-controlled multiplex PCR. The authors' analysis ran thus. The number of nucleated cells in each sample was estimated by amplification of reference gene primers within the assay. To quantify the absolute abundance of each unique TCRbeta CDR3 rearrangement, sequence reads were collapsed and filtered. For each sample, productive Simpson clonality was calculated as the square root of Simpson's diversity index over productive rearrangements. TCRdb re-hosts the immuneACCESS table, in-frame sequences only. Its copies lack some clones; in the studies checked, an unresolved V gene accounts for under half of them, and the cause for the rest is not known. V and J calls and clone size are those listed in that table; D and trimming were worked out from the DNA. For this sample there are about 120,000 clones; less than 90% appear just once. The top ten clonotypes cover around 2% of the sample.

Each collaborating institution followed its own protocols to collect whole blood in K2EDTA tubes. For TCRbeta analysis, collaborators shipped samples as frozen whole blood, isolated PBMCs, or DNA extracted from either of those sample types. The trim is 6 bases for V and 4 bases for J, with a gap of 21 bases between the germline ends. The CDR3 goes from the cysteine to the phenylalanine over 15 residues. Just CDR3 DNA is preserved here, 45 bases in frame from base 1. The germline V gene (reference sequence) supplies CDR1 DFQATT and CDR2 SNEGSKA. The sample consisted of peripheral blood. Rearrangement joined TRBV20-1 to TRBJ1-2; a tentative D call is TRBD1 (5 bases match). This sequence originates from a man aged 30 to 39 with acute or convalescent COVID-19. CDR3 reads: CSASSPGGVGYGYTF. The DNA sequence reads TGCAGTGCAAGTTCCCCCGGGGGAGTAGGCTATGGCTACACCTTC.